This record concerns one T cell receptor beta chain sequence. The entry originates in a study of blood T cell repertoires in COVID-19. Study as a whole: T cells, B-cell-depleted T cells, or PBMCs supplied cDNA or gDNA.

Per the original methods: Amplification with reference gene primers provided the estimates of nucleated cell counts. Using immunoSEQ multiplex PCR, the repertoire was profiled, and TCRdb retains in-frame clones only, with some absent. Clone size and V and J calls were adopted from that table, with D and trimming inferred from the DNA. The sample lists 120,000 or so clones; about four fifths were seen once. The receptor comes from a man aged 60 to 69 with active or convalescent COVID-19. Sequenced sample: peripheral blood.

This CDR3 is CASSTEEDQPQHF. CDR3 coding DNA: TGTGCCTCCTCAACAGAGGAGGATCAGCCCCAGCATTTT. The chain links TRBV19 to TRBJ1-5; D is unresolved. Per germline, CDR1 LNHDA and CDR2 SQIVND (reference sequence). V was pared by 11 bases and J by 5 bases, with 16 bases between. This CDR3 has 13 amino acids.